The clone carrying this TCR beta chain has ten or more counts. The data belong to a study of T cells in Graves' hyperthyroidism and ophthalmopathy. The TCR beta CDR3 regions underwent amplification using RNA transcripts as the source. Researchers ran a first-round RT-PCR on the TCR CDR3 using the HTBI primer set. TCRdb called the multiplex PCR reads again in MiXCR, with one record for every CDR3 protein. The sample includes around 420,000 distinct CDR3 sequences, roughly 15% of them seen just once. Germline V gene data show CDR1 as LGHDT and CDR2 as YNNKEL (reference sequence). The CDR3 runs 16 residues. Germline trimming cut 2 bases from V and 5 bases from J; bases unmatched to any gene: 10. The study defined stable Graves' hyperthyroidism as no ophthalmopathy progression within 18 months. The hyperthyroidism patients had all been newly diagnosed, and their disease duration was under 2 months. Their ages ranged from 18 to 65 years. Fresh peripheral blood, under 13 ml, yielded the PBMCs.

The chain links TRBV3-1 to TRBJ2-3, with 7 bases that match TRBD2. This clonotype was sampled from a woman aged 18-29 years with Graves' hyperthyroidism. Specimen: blood. The CDR3 protein is CASSQNSGGRGDTQYF. In nucleotides, the CDR3 is TGTGCCAGCAGCCAAAACAGCGGCGGGAGAGGAGATACGCAGTATTTT.